This entry lists 31 T cell receptor beta chains sequenced from one sample in a study of technical replicates of blood from a few donors. Assay: immunoSEQ multiplex PCR; the TCRdb copy retains only in-frame clones and omits some. The table has roughly 87,000 clones, just under 95% seen once. Sequencing was carried out using T cells isolated from PBMCs. The receptors were gathered from a human donor in good health.

The J gene is TRBJ2-7, the V gene TRBV11-2; 7 bases agree with TRBD1. The ends lost 1 base at V and 0 bases at J; junction bases unmatched: 3. CDR3 size: 15 residues. Germline V CDR1 and CDR2: SGHAT, FQNNGV. The CDR3 DNA reads TGTGCCAGCAGCTTAGTAAGGGACAGCTCCTACGAGCAGTACTTC. Its protein product is CASSLVRDSSYEQYF.

The rearrangement joins TRBV6-1 to TRBJ2-1; TRBD1 is a possible D gene (7 bases). The CDR3 runs 16 residues. Germline V CDR1 and CDR2: MNHNS, SASEGT. Trimming pared 3 bases from V and 1 base from J, leaving 13 bases between. CDR3 sequence: CASSEMAGGSYNEQFF. The CDR3, as DNA: TGTGCCAGCAGTGAGATGGCAGGGGGGTCCTACAATGAGCAGTTCTTC.

This sequence joins TRBV29-1 and TRBJ2-1; 7 nucleotides align to TRBD2. This CDR3 spans 13 amino acids. After removal of 7 bases from V and 3 bases from J, the junction contained 6 bases not matched to a gene. Germline V gene lookup returns CDR1 SQVTM and CDR2 ANQGSEA. CDR3: CSGGGTFYNEQFF. The CDR3 DNA sequence: TGCAGCGGGGGGGGTACCTTCTACAATGAGCAGTTCTTC.

J is TRBJ2-1 and V is TRBV7-6; 7 nucleotides agree with TRBD2. This CDR3 spans 14 amino acids. Germline lookup yields CDR1 SGHVS and CDR2 FNYEAQ. Trimming took 5 bases from V and 10 from J; bases not matched to a gene: 11. The CDR3 is CASSRRGLDGEQFF. The DNA for the CDR3 is TGTGCCAGCAGCCGGCGTGGACTAGACGGCGAGCAGTTCTTC. Drawing the rest from reference TRBV7-6 and TRBJ2-1, the complete variable domain is GAGVSQSPRYKVTKRGQDVALRCDPISGHVSLYWYRQALGQGPEFLTYFNYEAQQDKSGLPNDRFSAERPEGSISTLTIQRTEQRDSAMYRCASSRRGLDGEQFFGPGTRLTVL.

The chain carries TRBV6-1 and TRBJ1-3, with TRBD1 matching over 7 bases. The V gene's germline CDR1 is MNHNS and CDR2 SASEGT. The V segment lost 8 bases and the J segment 15 bases; nucleotides outside the gene matches: 10. CDR3 length: 11 residues. The CDR3 is CASRGQVLPYF. CDR3 bases: TGTGCCAGCCGTGGACAGGTCTTACCATATTTT.

The genes are TRBV7-6 and TRBJ2-3; 9 bases align to TRBD2. CDR3 size: 14 residues. Germline CDR1 reads SGHVS; CDR2 reads FNYEAQ. V lost 4 bases and J lost 1; bases outside the gene matches: 0. The CDR3: CASSWTSGTDTQYF. CDR3 DNA: TGTGCCAGCAGCTGGACTAGCGGCACAGATACGCAGTATTTT.

This clone has a single count. This rearrangement joins TRBV5-1 to TRBJ2-7, with TRBD1 identical over 10 bases. Germline-derived CDR1 and CDR2 are SGHRS and YFSETQ. This CDR3 is built from 16 residues. V dropped 1 base and J dropped 3; count of bases not matched to a gene: 7. CDR3: CASSLSPGQGFYEQYF. CDR3 DNA: TGCGCCAGCAGCTTGAGTCCGGGACAGGGGTTCTACGAGCAGTACTTC. The full variable domain, completed using reference TRBV5-1 and TRBJ2-7, is KAGVTQTPRYLIKTRGQQVTLSCSPISGHRSVSWYQQTPGQGLQFLFEYFSETQRNKGNFPGRFSGRQFSNSRSEMNVSTLELGDSALYLCASSLSPGQGFYEQYFGPGTRLTVT.

Worth noting for this clone: Additional DNA sequences in this sample encode the identical CDR3. The chain couples TRBV5-1 to TRBJ2-7; D may be TRBD2 (5 bases). The CDR3 extends over 14 amino acids. V was clipped by 2 bases and J by 0 bases, with 9 bases between them. Germline CDR1 and CDR2: SGHRS and YFSETQ. CDR3 region: CASSLTAGSYEQYF. The CDR3 nucleotides read TGCGCCAGCAGCTTAACCGCGGGCTCCTACGAGCAGTACTTC.

This chain uses TRBV6-5 with TRBJ1-2; the match to TRBD1 covers 10 bases. Germline V gives CDR1 MNHEY, CDR2 SVGAGI. The CDR3 runs 15 residues. V lost 2 bases to trimming and J lost 6 bases; unmatched junction nucleotides: 6. The CDR3 reads CASSYPPGQGDGYTF. The DNA for the CDR3 is TGTGCCAGCAGTTACCCACCAGGACAGGGGGATGGCTACACCTTC.

The chain links TRBV4-1 to TRBJ2-1, with D possibly TRBD2 on 5 matching bases. Between the trimmed V and J ends, which lost 10 bases and 4 bases, there was a span of 11 bases. The CDR3 contains 12 residues. The germline gives CDR1 MGHRA, CDR2 YSYEKL. The CDR3 is CATSRGYNEQFF. The CDR3 nucleotides read TGCGCCACCAGTCGGGGATACAATGAGCAGTTCTTC.

The V gene is TRBV7-9, the J gene TRBJ2-3, with 10 bases aligning to TRBD2. There are 15 residues in the CDR3. Trimming at V came to 5 bases and at J to 3 bases, leaving 5 bases not matched to a gene. Germline V CDR1 and CDR2: SEHNR, FQNEAQ (reference sequence). Here the CDR3 DNA reads TGTGCCAGCAGCCTTAGCGGGAGGCGGACAGATACGCAGTATTTT. It specifies CASSLSGRRTDTQYF.

The V call is TRBV7-9, the J call TRBJ2-3; 8 bases fit TRBD1. This CDR3 contains 17 residues. J gave up 2 bases and V 1 base, and 8 bases lay outside the gene matches. Germline CDR1 and CDR2: SEHNR and FQNEAQ (reference sequence). CDR3 DNA: TGTGCCAGCAGCTTAGAGGTCCGGGACAGGTACACAGATACGCAGTATTTT. Translating it yields CASSLEVRDRYTDTQYF.

The chain uses TRBV7-2 and TRBJ2-1, with TRBD2 as a possible D gene (5 bases). Germline values: CDR1 SGHTA, CDR2 FQGNSA. Trimming cost V 1 base and J 0 bases, with 7 bases left between them. The CDR3 runs 15 residues. CDR3 in DNA: TGTGCCAGCAGCTTAGTCCGGGGCTCCTACAATGAGCAGTTCTTC. It translates to CASSLVRGSYNEQFF. The full variable domain, with the rest looked up from reference TRBV7-2 and TRBJ2-1, is GAGVSQSPSNKVTEKGKDVELRCDPISGHTALYWYRQSLGQGLEFLIYFQGNSAPDKSGLPSDRFSAERTGGSVSTLTIQRTQQEDSAVYLCASSLVRGSYNEQFFGPGTRLTVL.

The rearrangement links TRBV5-5 to TRBJ2-7; D is unclear. This CDR3 is 12 amino acids long. Germline loops: CDR1 SGHKS, CDR2 YYEKEE (reference sequence). Between the trimmed V and J ends, which lost 1 base and 3 bases, there was a span of 5 bases. The CDR3 protein is CASSLNGYEQYF. In nucleotides, the CDR3 is TGTGCCAGCAGCTTGAACGGCTACGAGCAGTACTTC.

The CDR3 sequence is CASSLRGGGDDEQFF. The CDR3 bases are TGCGCCAGCAGCCTTCGCGGTGGGGGGGACGATGAGCAGTTCTTC. The chain uses TRBV5-1 and TRBJ2-1; 7 bases align to TRBD2. The germline V gene has CDR1 SGHRS and CDR2 YFSETQ. This CDR3 comprises 15 residues. Unmatched junction bases numbered 12, after V lost 4 bases and J lost 8 bases.

The chain recombines TRBV5-1 with TRBJ2-5, with 10 bases aligning to TRBD1. The ends lost 0 bases at V and 4 bases at J; junction bases unmatched: 12. The V gene's germline CDR1 is SGHRS and CDR2 YFSETQ. This CDR3 has 18 residues. The DNA of the CDR3 is TGCGCCAGCAGCTTGGCCGCTGGCGGGACAGGGGCGGGAGAGACCCAGTACTTC. Residues: CASSLAAGGTGAGETQYF.

V is TRBV11-2 and J is TRBJ1-1; a weak D match, TRBD1 (6 bases). Looked up from germline, CDR1 is SGHAT and CDR2 is FQNNGV. This CDR3 spans 13 amino acids. Trimming shortened V by 5 bases and J by 6 bases, and 13 bases separated the two germline ends. The CDR3 spells CASSLLRGSEAFF. The CDR3 DNA is TGTGCCAGCAGCCTACTAAGGGGGTCTGAAGCTTTCTTT.

The V gene is TRBV9, the J gene TRBJ1-3; D might be TRBD1 (5 bases). Per germline, CDR1 SGDLS and CDR2 YYNGEE. Trimming pared 3 bases from V and 1 base from J, leaving 11 bases between. CDR3 length: 15 amino acids. CDR3 DNA sequence: TGTGCCAGCAGCGAAACCCAGGGTTCTGGAAACACCATATATTTT. Protein sequence: CASSETQGSGNTIYF.

The chain has TRBV28 and TRBJ1-5; D might be TRBD1 (5 bases). Germline CDR1 and CDR2: MDHEN and SYDVKM. The CDR3 is 14 amino acids. V gave up 7 bases and J gave up 3 bases, with 13 bases separating them. CDR3 DNA: TGTGCCAGCAAAGGGGCCTGGGACAATCAGCCCCAGCATTTT. This sequence encodes CASKGAWDNQPQHF.

The chain couples TRBV10-3 to TRBJ1-3; 10 bases are shared with TRBD1. This CDR3 region has 17 residues. From germline, CDR1 is ENHRY and CDR2 SYGVKD. Trimming cost V 3 bases and J 3 bases; bases outside gene matches: 8. CDR3 nucleotide sequence: TGTGCCATCAGTGACGCGGAGGGACAGGGGATTGGAAACACCATATATTTT. Amino acids: CAISDAEGQGIGNTIYF.

This clone was recorded a few times. CDR3 protein: CASSHDPRESSTGELFF. The DNA for the CDR3 is TGCGCCAGCAGCCATGACCCGCGGGAGTCTAGCACCGGGGAGCTGTTTTTT. The rearrangement uses TRBV4-1 and TRBJ2-2; 7 nucleotides agree with TRBD2. The CDR3 covers 17 residues. Germline V gene data show CDR1 as MGHRA and CDR2 as YSYEKL. J lost 4 bases, V lost 3 bases, and 11 bases had no gene match.

The chain is built from TRBV19 and TRBJ2-2, with 13 bases fitting TRBD2. The CDR3 has 14 residues. The ends lost 6 bases at V and 6 bases at J; junction bases unmatched: 1. Germline V gene lookup returns CDR1 LNHDA and CDR2 SQIVND (reference sequence). Here the CDR3 reads CASRLAGGPGELFF. The CDR3, as DNA: TGTGCCAGTAGACTAGCGGGAGGGCCCGGGGAGCTGTTTTTT.

The rearrangement links TRBV4-1 to TRBJ1-2; D is unclear. Germline V lookup: CDR1 MGHRA, CDR2 YSYEKL. The CDR3 totals 15 residues. V lost 4 bases, J lost 2 bases, and 14 bases lay in between. CDR3 sequence reads: CASSPDPRGNYGYTF. CDR3 nucleotides: TGCGCCAGCAGCCCTGACCCCAGAGGAAACTATGGCTACACCTTC.

The chain recombines TRBV19 with TRBJ2-1, with 14 nucleotides matching TRBD2. The germline V gene encodes CDR1 LNHDA and CDR2 SQIVND (reference sequence). This CDR3 comprises 17 residues. Losses at the gene ends were 5 bases for V and 4 bases for J; bases not matched to a gene: 7. The CDR3 nucleotides read TGTGCCAGTAGTCTATATGGACTAGCGGGAGGTTACAATGAGCAGTTCTTC. Protein product: CASSLYGLAGGYNEQFF.

This chain joins TRBV18 and TRBJ2-1; TRBD1 aligns across 9 bases. CDR1 is KGHSH, CDR2 LQKENI, per germline. Trimming took 4 bases from V and 1 from J; bases not matched to a gene: 5. The CDR3 totals 16 residues. In DNA, the CDR3 is TGTGCCAGCTCACACACAGGGGGCTCGTCCTACAATGAGCAGTTCTTC. This translates into CASSHTGGSSYNEQFF.

With respect to this clone: In the same sample, other DNA sequences code for this CDR3. The chain uses TRBV30 and TRBJ1-5, with 8 bases lining up with TRBD1. Germline loops: CDR1 GTSNPN, CDR2 SVGIG (reference sequence). V shed 1 base and J 4 bases; nucleotides not matched to a gene: 0. CDR3 length: 13 residues. CDR3 protein: CAWSGQGNQPQHF. CDR3 DNA: TGTGCCTGGAGTGGACAGGGGAATCAGCCCCAGCATTTT.

The chain couples TRBV6-5 to TRBJ2-2; 9 positions match TRBD1. CDR3 length: 13 residues. The V gene end was trimmed by 11 bases and the J gene end by 4 bases; junction bases not matched to a gene: 5. CDR1 and CDR2 from the germline V gene are MNHEY and SVGAGI. The CDR3 region has the DNA TGTGCCGTTGGGACAGGGCTCACCGGGGAGCTGTTTTTT. This codes for CAVGTGLTGELFF.

The genes are TRBV19 and TRBJ1-2, with 11 bases identical to TRBD1. Per the germline V gene, CDR1 is LNHDA and CDR2 is SQIVND (reference sequence). J gave up 5 bases and V 3 bases, and 5 bases lay outside the gene matches. The CDR3 is 15 amino acids. CDR3 loop: CASSMGTGGRYGYTF. DNA for the CDR3: TGTGCCAGTAGTATGGGGACAGGGGGTAGATATGGCTACACCTTC.

The chain uses TRBV28 and TRBJ2-5; D not certain. V was trimmed by 1 base and J by 1 base, leaving 4 bases between them. The CDR3 has 13 residues. CDR1 and CDR2 from the germline V gene are MDHEN and SYDVKM. The CDR3: CASSLLIQETQYF. CDR3 nucleotides: TGTGCCAGCAGTTTATTAATCCAAGAGACCCAGTACTTC.

The chain couples TRBV23-1 to TRBJ2-1; D is ambiguous. TRBV23-1 is reported as an ORF; its role is uncertain. There are 12 residues in the CDR3. Between the trimmed V and J ends, which lost 7 bases and 5 bases, there was a span of 9 bases. CDR3 in DNA: TGCGCCAGCACCCCAGGCAACAATGAGCAGTTCTTC. Encoded protein: CASTPGNNEQFF.

The chain carries TRBV19 and TRBJ1-5; 9 bases align to TRBD1. Germline V gene data show CDR1 as LNHDA and CDR2 as SQIVND (reference sequence). Trimming at V came to 5 bases and at J to 6 bases, leaving 11 bases not matched to a gene. The CDR3 is made up of 16 amino acids. CDR3 in amino acids: CASSRSSGTGTQPQHF. Here the CDR3 DNA reads TGTGCCAGTAGTCGGTCTTCCGGGACAGGGACTCAGCCCCAGCATTTT.